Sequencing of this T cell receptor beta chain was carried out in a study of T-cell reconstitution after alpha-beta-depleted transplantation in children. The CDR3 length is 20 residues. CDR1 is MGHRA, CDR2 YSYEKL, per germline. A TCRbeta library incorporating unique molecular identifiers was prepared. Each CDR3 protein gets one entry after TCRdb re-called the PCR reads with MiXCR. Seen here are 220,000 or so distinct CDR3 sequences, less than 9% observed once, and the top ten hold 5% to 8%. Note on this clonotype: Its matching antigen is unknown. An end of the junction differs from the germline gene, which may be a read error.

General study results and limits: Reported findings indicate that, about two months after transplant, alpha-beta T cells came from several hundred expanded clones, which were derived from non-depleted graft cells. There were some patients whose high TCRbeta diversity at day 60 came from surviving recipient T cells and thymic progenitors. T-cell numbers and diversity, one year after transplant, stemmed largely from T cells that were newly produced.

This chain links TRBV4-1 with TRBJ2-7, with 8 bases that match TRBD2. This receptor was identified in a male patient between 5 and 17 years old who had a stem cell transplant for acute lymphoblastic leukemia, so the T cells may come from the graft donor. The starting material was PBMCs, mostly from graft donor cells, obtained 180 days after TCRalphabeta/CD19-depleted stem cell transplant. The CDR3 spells CASSPGLWLAGTRQHYEQYF. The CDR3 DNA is TGTGCCAGCAGCCCCGGGCTGTGGCTAGCGGGTACCCGGCAACACTACGAGCAGTACTTC.